This T cell receptor beta chain was identified during a study of shared clonotypes between healthy human individuals. General study results and limits: On the whole, naive subsets had larger estimated richness than memory subsets had.

The repertoire was sequenced with immunoSEQ multiplex PCR; TCRdb's copy has only in-frame clones and lacks some. The sample carries fewer than 3 million clones, under 95% recorded once. Adult Caucasians living in Nashville, Tennessee made up all of the donors. Germline CDR1 MNHEY, CDR2 SVGAGI. The CDR3 is made up of 15 amino acids. The V and J ends lost 0 bases and 5 bases respectively, with 13 bases between them. For this clone: Its antigen is currently unknown.

Sample: naive CD4+ T cells from PBMCs. As for subset: CD45RA+ positively selected. The sequence was obtained from a man between 18 and 35 years old in good health. Some clones in this sample may be carry-over from other donors' samples. This chain links TRBV6-5 with TRBJ2-5; weak D call: TRBD1 (5 bases). CDR3 in DNA: TGTGCCAGCAGTTACTCGACGACCGCAGGGGAGACCCAGTACTTC. Protein sequence: CASSYSTTAGETQYF.